This T cell receptor (beta chain) comes out of a study of blood T cell repertoires in COVID-19. As for the study in general: Italy, Spain and the United States were the sources of the convalescent and acute COVID-19 samples. PBMCs, B-cell-depleted T cells, or T cells were the source of the cDNA or gDNA that made up the material.

Only in-frame clones appear in the TCRdb table, and some are missing; sequencing was by immunoSEQ multiplex PCR. The table lists roughly 120,000 clones, approximately 90% of them singletons, with over 7% in the top ten. V lost 5 bases, J lost 0 bases, and 14 bases lay in between. Per the germline V gene, CDR1 is SEHNR and CDR2 is FQNEAQ (reference sequence). The CDR3 covers 15 residues. V usage is TRBV7-9 and J usage is TRBJ2-7, with a weak D call TRBD1 (6 bases). Sequencing was performed on peripheral blood. This receptor was taken from a human donor in a cohort sampled during active COVID-19. CDR3 coding DNA: TGTGCCAGCAGCCCAGACAGGCTGTTCTCCTACGAGCAGTACTTC. As protein: CASSPDRLFSYEQYF.